This passage covers 31 T cell receptor beta chains from one sample sequenced in a study of CD8+ T cells in alopecia areata. Following RNA extraction, reverse transcription yielded cDNA that acted as the sequencing template. The protocol was immunoSEQ multiplex PCR, while the TCRdb copy is restricted to in-frame clones and leaves out a portion. The table shows 150,000 to 200,000 clones, with over 55% occurring only once. Sequenced here: CD4+ T cells sorted from blood, sampled at week 0. Receptors were obtained from a human donor with alopecia areata.

The chain joins TRBV18 to TRBJ2-3; D is ambiguous. Germline V gene sequence: CDR1 KGHSH, CDR2 LQKENI. This CDR3 has 14 residues. Trimming left V 5 bases short and J 5 bases short, with 14 bases between. The CDR3 DNA reads as TGTGCCAGCTCAGCACTTGAAAATGGAGATACGCAGTATTTT. This gives the protein CASSALENGDTQYF.

The chain has TRBV25-1 and TRBJ1-1; a possible D gene is TRBD1 (6 bases). The CDR3 runs 14 residues. CDR1 and CDR2 (germline): MGHDK, SYGVNS. Trimming stripped 5 bases from V and 3 bases from J, with 13 bases between. The CDR3 nucleotides are TGTGCCAGCAGTCTCAGTACAGGGTACACTGAAGCTTTCTTT. This translates into CASSLSTGYTEAFF.

V gene TRBV25-1 combines with J gene TRBJ1-5; 8 bases align to TRBD1. Germline assignment: CDR1 MGHDK and CDR2 SYGVNS. The CDR3 is made up of 12 amino acids. The junction had 5 bases not matched to a gene; V was cut back by 9 bases and J by 7 bases. The CDR3 is CASNRGEQPQHF. The CDR3 DNA reads TGTGCCAGTAACAGGGGGGAGCAGCCCCAGCATTTT.

This clone came up once. The chain joins TRBV4-1 to TRBJ2-3, with TRBD2 matching 9 bases. This CDR3 spans 16 amino acids. After removal of 1 base from V and 3 bases from J, the junction contained 5 bases not matched to a gene. Germline V gene lookup returns CDR1 MGHRA and CDR2 YSYEKL. CDR3 region: CASSQVDSGGTDTQYF. The CDR3 nucleotides are TGCGCCAGCAGCCAAGTTGACAGCGGGGGGACAGATACGCAGTATTTT.

This chain connects TRBV29-1 to TRBJ2-7; possibly TRBD1 or TRBD2 for D (5 bases each). Trimming took 5 bases from V and 7 from J, leaving 21 bases between them. The CDR3 extends over 14 amino acids. Germline V lookup: CDR1 SQVTM, CDR2 ANQGSEA. This CDR3 reads CSVSSRDARLEQYF. In nucleotides, the CDR3 is TGCAGCGTTTCGTCCCGGGACGCACGTTTGGAGCAGTACTTC.

This clone was detected only a few times. The chain recombines TRBV29-1 with TRBJ2-1; 8 nucleotides line up with TRBD2. CDR1 and CDR2 (germline): SQVTM, ANQGSEA. Losses at the gene ends were 7 bases for V and 2 bases for J; bases not matched to a gene: 7. This CDR3 is built from 14 residues. The CDR3, as DNA: TGCAGCGCCTCGGCAGCGGGGGCCTACAATGAGCAGTTCTTC. Protein sequence: CSASAAGAYNEQFF.

The V and J genes are TRBV10-3 and TRBJ2-2; maybe TRBD2 (6 bases). The CDR3 has 14 amino acids. Deletions cut 10 bases from V and 5 bases from J, with 17 bases between. Germline values: CDR1 ENHRY, CDR2 SYGVKD. The CDR3: CATRLDLSTGELFF. For the CDR3, the DNA is TGTGCCACCCGACTAGACCTTTCGACCGGGGAGCTGTTTTTT.

This clone was found a few times. The chain uses TRBV15 and TRBJ2-7; TRBD1 matches 8 bases. Germline assignment: CDR1 LNHNV and CDR2 YYDKDF (reference sequence). CDR3 length: 14 amino acids. V shed 2 bases and J 6 bases; nucleotides not matched to a gene: 6. This CDR3 is CATSRWGQGAEQYF. The CDR3 nucleotides are TGTGCCACCAGCAGATGGGGGCAGGGGGCCGAGCAGTACTTC. The full variable domain, with the rest looked up from reference TRBV15 and TRBJ2-7, is DAMVIQNPRYQVTQFGKPVTLSCSQTLNHNVMYWYQQKSSQAPKLLFHYYDKDFNNEADTPDNFQSRRPNTSFCFLDIRSPGLGDTAMYLCATSRWGQGAEQYFGPGTRLTVT.

The CDR3 here is CAISDSPGELFF. The CDR3 DNA sequence: TGTGCCATCAGTGATTCTCCCGGGGAGCTGTTTTTT. V and J are TRBV10-3 and TRBJ2-2; D unclear. The CDR3 extends over 12 amino acids. V lost 3 bases and J 6 bases, leaving 5 bases between the germline ends. CDR1 ENHRY and CDR2 SYGVKD come from the germline V gene.

The chain is built from TRBV19 and TRBJ2-7, with TRBD1 matching over 12 bases. This CDR3 comprises 14 residues. After removal of 6 bases from V and 4 bases from J, the junction contained 4 bases not matched to a gene. Germline CDR1 and CDR2: LNHDA and SQIVND (reference sequence). The CDR3 reads CASRPGQGAYEQYF. The CDR3 DNA reads TGTGCCAGTAGGCCGGGACAGGGGGCATACGAGCAGTACTTC.

In its sample, this clone was seen a few times. The V and J genes are TRBV6-5 and TRBJ1-2; TRBD1 aligns across 10 bases. The J segment lost 4 bases and the V segment lost 6 bases, leaving 5 bases of the junction unmatched. The germline CDR1 and CDR2 sequences are MNHEY and SVGAGI. The CDR3 length is 14 residues. CDR3 amino acids: CASSPTGGGYGYTF. Here the CDR3 DNA reads TGTGCCAGCAGCCCGACAGGGGGCGGCTATGGCTACACCTTC.

This clone occurred a few times. The chain is built from TRBV19 and TRBJ2-7; possible D gene TRBD2, 5 bases. V was cut by 3 bases and J by 3 bases, with 18 bases left in between. The CDR3 has 16 amino acids. From germline, CDR1 is LNHDA and CDR2 SQIVND (reference sequence). CDR3 in amino acids: CASSITLGVSIYEQYF. The CDR3 nucleotides are TGTGCCAGTAGTATCACGCTCGGGGTTAGTATCTACGAGCAGTACTTC. The full variable domain, with the rest looked up from reference TRBV19 and TRBJ2-7, is DGGITQSPKYLFRKEGQNVTLSCEQNLNHDAMYWYRQDPGQGLRLIYYSQIVNDFQKGDIAEGYSVSREKKESFPLTVTSAQKNPTAFYLCASSITLGVSIYEQYFGPGTRLTVT.

The chain joins TRBV30 to TRBJ2-2; 7 nucleotides agree with TRBD2. This CDR3 has 15 residues. The V gene end was trimmed by 3 bases and the J gene end by 4 bases; junction bases not matched to a gene: 8. The germline CDR1 and CDR2 sequences are GTSNPN and SVGIG (reference sequence). In DNA, the CDR3 is TGTGCCTGGAGCGGGTCGGGGGGAACCACCGGGGAGCTGTTTTTT. As protein: CAWSGSGGTTGELFF.

A few counts support this clone. As DNA, the CDR3 is TGTGCCAGCAGCTTAGACAGCCACCCCCAAGAGACCCAGTACTTC. Amino acid sequence: CASSLDSHPQETQYF. The genes are TRBV7-3 and TRBJ2-5; D is perhaps TRBD1 (5 bases). This CDR3 comprises 15 residues. V gave up 2 bases and J gave up 1 base, with 11 bases separating them. In germline, CDR1 is SGHTA, CDR2 FQGTGA. Supplemented by reference TRBV7-3 and TRBJ2-5, the full variable domain reads GAGVSQTPSNKVTEKGKYVELRCDPISGHTALYWYRQSLGQGPEFLIYFQGTGAADDSGLPNDRFFAVRPEGSVSTLKIQRTERGDSAVYLCASSLDSHPQETQYFGPGTRLLVL.

This sequence joins TRBV13 and TRBJ2-3; D call uncertain. V lost 2 bases and J 2 bases, leaving 8 bases between the germline ends. CDR1 PRHDT and CDR2 FYEKMQ come from the germline V gene (reference sequence). The CDR3 has 14 residues. The CDR3: CASSLPSFTDTQYF. In DNA, the CDR3 is TGTGCCAGCAGCTTACCTAGTTTCACAGATACGCAGTATTTT.

V is TRBV30 and J is TRBJ1-2; TRBD1 matches 7 bases. V trimming: 8 bases; J trimming: 7 bases; junction bases outside the gene matches: 7. There are 11 residues in the CDR3. The germline gives CDR1 GTSNPN, CDR2 SVGIG (reference sequence). The CDR3 region is CAVGTVSGYTF. The DNA of the CDR3 is TGTGCCGTCGGGACAGTTAGTGGCTACACCTTC.

The rearrangement uses TRBV7-6 and TRBJ1-1; unclear D gene. The CDR3 is 13 amino acids. CDR1 is SGHVS and CDR2 is FNYEAQ in the germline V gene. Trimming cost V 2 bases and J 4 bases, with 8 bases left between them. The CDR3 DNA follows: TGTGCCAGCAGCTTACAGGAAGCCACTGAAGCTTTCTTT. Encoded protein: CASSLQEATEAFF.

The CDR3 is CARGDANYGYTF. Written as DNA, the CDR3 is TGTGCCAGGGGGGACGCTAACTATGGCTACACCTTC. The V call is TRBV30, the J call TRBJ1-2; TRBD1 might be the D (6 bases). There are 12 residues in the CDR3. Germline loops: CDR1 GTSNPN, CDR2 SVGIG (reference sequence). V dropped 8 bases and J dropped 0 bases, with 10 bases sitting between them.

The CDR3: CASSRGAPSNEQFF. CDR3 nucleotides: TGCGCCAGCAGCCGCGGGGCCCCCTCCAATGAGCAGTTCTTC. The chain couples TRBV5-1 to TRBJ2-1, with a possible D match to TRBD2 (6 bases). Germline V gene data show CDR1 as SGHRS and CDR2 as YFSETQ. Between the trimmed V and J ends, which lost 4 bases and 6 bases, there was a span of 14 bases. The CDR3 runs 14 residues.

This chain connects TRBV28 to TRBJ1-1, with D uncertain. CDR1 MDHEN and CDR2 SYDVKM come from the germline V gene. Trimming took off 2 bases at V and 8 bases at J, with 9 bases between the two ends. The CDR3 consists of 12 residues. The CDR3 coding sequence is TGTGCCAGCAGTTTACTAAAGGGAGAAGCTTTCTTT. Translated: CASSLLKGEAFF.

The V and J genes are TRBV5-1 and TRBJ1-2; unclear D gene. Trimming took 0 bases from V and 10 from J, leaving 7 bases between them. The CDR3 is made up of 11 amino acids. Per the germline V gene, CDR1 is SGHRS and CDR2 is YFSETQ. The DNA of the CDR3 is TGCGCCAGCAGCTTGGGGCAGAACTACACCTTC. Translated, it gives CASSLGQNYTF.

This clone appeared many times. The chain joins TRBV7-9 to TRBJ1-1, with 7 nucleotides matching TRBD1. V dropped 5 bases and J dropped 3; count of bases not matched to a gene: 6. The CDR3 sequence is 14 residues long. The germline gives CDR1 SEHNR, CDR2 FQNEAQ (reference sequence). This CDR3 is CASSTRQGYTEAFF. The CDR3 DNA reads as TGTGCCAGCAGCACCCGACAGGGCTACACTGAAGCTTTCTTT.

J is TRBJ2-7 and V is TRBV27; 9 bases are a match to TRBD2. Germline V gives CDR1 MNHEY, CDR2 SMNVEV (reference sequence). After removal of 8 bases from V and 6 bases from J, the junction contained 8 bases not matched to a gene. The CDR3 is made up of 13 amino acids. The CDR3 here is CASGLGSGGEQYF. In DNA form, the CDR3 reads TGTGCCAGCGGACTGGGTAGCGGGGGCGAGCAGTACTTC.

This clone was counted between two and nine times. The genes are TRBV7-2 and TRBJ2-7; D might be TRBD1 (6 bases). The V and J ends lost 0 bases and 5 bases respectively, with 11 bases between them. This CDR3 has 14 amino acids. Germline V gene sequence: CDR1 SGHTA, CDR2 FQGNSA. In nucleotides, the CDR3 is TGTGCCAGCAGCTTAGCGGACAGTCCGCACGAGCAGTACTTC. Its protein product is CASSLADSPHEQYF.

This rearrangement joins TRBV27 to TRBJ2-5, with TRBD1 identical over 9 bases. CDR3 length: 15 residues. Germline loops: CDR1 MNHEY, CDR2 SMNVEV (reference sequence). J lost 0 bases, V lost 5 bases, and 4 bases had no gene match. The CDR3 DNA is TGTGCCAGCAGTCTGGACAGGGGCTACCAAGAGACCCAGTACTTC. This codes for CASSLDRGYQETQYF.

V gene TRBV7-9 combines with J gene TRBJ2-2, with D possibly being TRBD2 (6 bases). The CDR3 consists of 15 residues. V was cut by 1 base and J by 2 bases, with 8 bases left in between. Per the germline V gene, CDR1 is SEHNR and CDR2 is FQNEAQ (reference sequence). In DNA, the CDR3 is TGTGCCAGCAGCTTAGTAGCGGTTAACACCGGGGAGCTGTTTTTT. This gives the protein CASSLVAVNTGELFF.

V is TRBV29-1 and J is TRBJ1-6; 7 bases line up with TRBD1. The CDR3 spans 13 residues. Germline V gene lookup returns CDR1 SQVTM and CDR2 ANQGSEA. V gave up 4 bases and J gave up 7 bases; unmatched junction bases: 4. The CDR3 region has the DNA TGCAGCGTTGGACAGGGTGGGAATTCACCCCTCCACTTT. Translated: CSVGQGGNSPLHF.

The rearrangement joins TRBV30 to TRBJ1-2, with unresolved D. CDR1 and CDR2 (germline): GTSNPN, SVGIG (reference sequence). This CDR3 region has 13 residues. The V and J ends lost 0 bases and 8 bases respectively, with 13 bases between them. This chain's CDR3 is CAWSVKGRSGYTF. CDR3 nucleotides: TGTGCCTGGAGTGTAAAAGGGAGGTCAGGCTACACCTTC. The full variable domain, in which reference TRBV30 and TRBJ1-2 provide the parts outside the CDR3, is SQTIHQWPATLVQPVGSPLSLECTVEGTSNPNLYWYRQAAGRGLQLLFYSVGIGQISSEVPQNLSASRPQDRQFILSSKKLLLSDSGFYLCAWSVKGRSGYTFGSGTRLTVV.

The chain employs TRBV29-1 and TRBJ2-5; 7 bases match TRBD1. From germline, CDR1 is SQVTM and CDR2 ANQGSEA. V shed 6 bases and J 2 bases; nucleotides not matched to a gene: 9. This CDR3 is 14 amino acids long. The CDR3 DNA follows: TGCAGCGTACCCTTCGACAGGGCTCAAGAGACCCAGTACTTC. It translates to CSVPFDRAQETQYF.

The V and J genes are TRBV29-1 and TRBJ2-3; D call uncertain. The CDR3 is made up of 14 amino acids. Trimming shortened V by 3 bases and J by 0 bases, and 10 bases separated the two germline ends. From germline, CDR1 is SQVTM and CDR2 ANQGSEA. CDR3 in DNA: TGCAGCGTTGAGCACAGCGAAAGCACAGATACGCAGTATTTT. It is translated as CSVEHSESTDTQYF.

V gene TRBV7-2 combines with J gene TRBJ1-6; 7 bases fit TRBD1. CDR1 and CDR2 from the germline V gene are SGHTA and FQGNSA. J was trimmed by 7 bases and V by 5 bases; bases with no gene match: 11. The CDR3 contains 16 residues. CDR3 loop: CASSLQRQGRNSPLHF. CDR3 nucleotides: TGTGCCAGCAGCCTTCAGAGACAGGGTCGGAATTCACCCCTCCACTTT.